The source of this T cell receptor beta chain is a study of shared clonotypes between healthy human individuals. The study, taken as a whole, reports: What naive subsets generally showed was a larger estimated richness than memory subsets showed.

Trimming removed 1 base at V and 7 bases at J, with 8 bases between. Germline CDR1 and CDR2: LGHNA and YSLEER. The CDR3 runs to 12 residues. With respect to this clone: Its target is unknown.

The naive CD8 subset, CD45RO-negative cells positively selected for CCR7, excluded terminally differentiated effector memory CD45RA+ cells. For every subset, genomic DNA was evenly distributed across several immunoSEQ plates. The method was immunoSEQ multiplex PCR; TCRdb's version includes in-frame clones alone and lacks a portion of them. Among about 2 million clones, around 96% were seen once, and the ten largest hold roughly 1%. The TCR comes from a man aged 18 to 30 in good health. The sample comprised naive CD8+ T cells sorted from blood. The J gene is TRBJ2-7, the V gene TRBV4-3; D remains ambiguous. The CDR3 is CASSQGTAEQYF. The DNA for the CDR3 is TGCGCCAGCAGCCAAGGGACGGCGGAGCAGTACTTC.